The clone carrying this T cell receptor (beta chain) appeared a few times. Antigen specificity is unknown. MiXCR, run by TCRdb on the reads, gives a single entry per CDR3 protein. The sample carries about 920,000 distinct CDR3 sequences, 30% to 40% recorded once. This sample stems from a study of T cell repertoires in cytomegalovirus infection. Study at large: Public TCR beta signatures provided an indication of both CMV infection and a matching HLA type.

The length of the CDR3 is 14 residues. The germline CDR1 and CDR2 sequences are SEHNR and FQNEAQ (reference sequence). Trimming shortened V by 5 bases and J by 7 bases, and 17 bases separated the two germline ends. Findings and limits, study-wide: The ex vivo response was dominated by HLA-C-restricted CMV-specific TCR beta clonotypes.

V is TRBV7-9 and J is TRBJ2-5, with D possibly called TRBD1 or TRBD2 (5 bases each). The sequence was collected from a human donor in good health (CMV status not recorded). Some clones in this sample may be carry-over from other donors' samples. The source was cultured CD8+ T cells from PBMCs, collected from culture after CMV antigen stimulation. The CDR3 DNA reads TGTGCCAGCAGCCCCTTGGCCGCCGGGGCGACCCAGTACTTC. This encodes CASSPLAAGATQYF. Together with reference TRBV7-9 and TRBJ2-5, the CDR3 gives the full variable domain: DTGVSQNPRHKITKRGQNVTFRCDPISEHNRLYWYRQTLGQGPEFLTYFQNEAQLEKSRLLSDRFSAERPKGSFSTLEIQRTEQGDSAMYLCASSPLAAGATQYFGPGTRLLVL.